A selection of T cell receptor beta chains follows, all from one sample in a study of control samples from healthy donors and cancer patients. The assay was immunoSEQ multiplex PCR, and TCRdb's table has in-frame clones only and misses some. This repertoire shows 130,000 to 150,000 clones, roughly 94% found once; its top ten account for approximately 14%. Sequenced input: PBMCs. The receptors originated from a man in his 60s with colorectal cancer. CDR3s include the opening cysteine and the closing phenylalanine or tryptophan. Each record gives: V gene, J gene, D gene, CDR3 length, clone size, CDR3 DNA, CDR3 protein. D genes are given only for firm matches. Clone sizes are given selectively: once, few, many, or a class where the clone is expanded.

>TRBV5-8|TRBJ2-7|.|13|.
TGTGCCAGCAGCTGGACAGAGGCCTACGAGCAGTACTTC
CASSWTEAYEQYF
>TRBV19|TRBJ2-5|.|13|.
TGTGCCAGTAGTACTAGTAGTATCGAGACCCAGTACTTC
CASSTSSIETQYF
>TRBV7-2|TRBJ2-7|.|13|once
TGTGCCAGCAGCCTAGCCGGGGTCTACGAGCAGTACTTC
CASSLAGVYEQYF
>TRBV10-3|TRBJ1-3|.|13|.
TGTGCCATCAGTGAGTCTCAGGGGAACACCATATATTTT
CAISESQGNTIYF
>TRBV5-4|TRBJ2-2|TRBD1|15|.
TGTGCCAGCAGCCCAACTAGACAGGGGACCGGGGAGCTGTTTTTT
CASSPTRQGTGELFF
>TRBV29-1|TRBJ1-1|.|14|.
TGCAGCGTTGAAATAGTCAACGCCAAATCTGAAGCTTTCTTT
CSVEIVNAKSEAFF
>TRBV6-5|TRBJ2-3|TRBD1|14|once
TGTGCCAGCAGTACAGGGGGTAGCACAGATACGCAGTATTTT
CASSTGGSTDTQYF
>TRBV6-5|TRBJ2-1|TRBD1|14|.
TGTGCCAGCAGCAGGGACAGGGGAGTAAATGAGCAGTTCTTC
CASSRDRGVNEQFF
>TRBV27|TRBJ2-3|.|17|.
TGTGCCAGCAGCCCCATGGAGGGGGGGGTAAACACAGATACGCAGTATTTT
CASSPMEGGVNTDTQYF
>TRBV6-5|TRBJ1-5|.|13|.
TGTGCCAGCAGCAGTTTTGGCAATCAGCCCCAGCATTTT
CASSSFGNQPQHF
>TRBV2|TRBJ1-2|.|14|.
TGTGCCAGCAGTGATCGTGTCAGGGGTCGCGGCTACACCTTC
CASSDRVRGRGYTF
>TRBV5-6|TRBJ1-2|.|14|once
TGTGCCAGCAGCTTGGTACAGCTTAACTATGGCTACACCTTC
CASSLVQLNYGYTF
>TRBV6-5|TRBJ1-4|.|12|.
TGTGCCAGCACGGGGGCATACGTAAAACTGTTTTTT
CASTGAYVKLFF